The following is a TCR beta chain sequence with its context. The antigen is unknown. V was pared by 0 bases and J by 4 bases, with 17 bases between. Germline CDR1 reads GTSNPN; CDR2 reads SVGIG (reference sequence). CDR3 length equals 16 residues. The PCR contained 60 Vbeta and 13 Jbeta primers. Repertoires were generated with immunoSEQ multiplex PCR, while TCRdb's copy carries only in-frame clones and drops some. The sample contains roughly 200,000 clones, around three quarters of which appear only once. The data belong to a study of cytomegalovirus exposure and HLA in healthy donors. The study's findings and limits: Researchers catalogued roughly 150 TCR beta chains as cytomegalovirus-associated.

Sequenced sample: PBMCs. This receptor was obtained from a woman aged 25 to 39 in good health and CMV-seropositive. This chain uses TRBV30 with TRBJ2-3; TRBD1 might be the D (5 bases). The CDR3 coding sequence is TGTGCCTGGAGTGTACGTCTCGCCAGGGTGTCAGATACGCAGTATTTT. It yields the protein CAWSVRLARVSDTQYF.